Given below is one TCR beta chain in context. Its cognate antigen is unknown. These data come from a study of OX40 agonist ivuxolimab in advanced cancers. The length of the CDR3 is 11 residues. V was shortened by 7 bases and J by 10 bases, with 8 bases between the two germline ends. Germline assignment: CDR1 MNHNS and CDR2 SASEGT. Study conclusions and caveats: With doses of 0.1 to 3.0 mg/kg, CD4+ and CD8+ blood T cells had undergone clonal expansion by week 6. Partial responders treated at 0.1-3.0 mg/kg exhibited clonal expansion among the lowest measured.

TCRdb keeps only in-frame clones here, not all; method: immunoSEQ multiplex PCR. Here the sample spans about 46,000 clones, over 75% being singletons. The clonotype originates from an adult with an advanced solid tumor such as melanoma, head and neck, liver or kidney cancer. This specimen was CD4+ or CD8+ T cells sorted from blood, taken in a trial of the OX40 agonist ivuxolimab. The chain is built from TRBV6-1 and TRBJ1-6; no reliable D call. Here the CDR3 DNA reads TGTGCCAGCAACGAGGACTCACCCCTCCACTTT. This gives the protein CASNEDSPLHF.